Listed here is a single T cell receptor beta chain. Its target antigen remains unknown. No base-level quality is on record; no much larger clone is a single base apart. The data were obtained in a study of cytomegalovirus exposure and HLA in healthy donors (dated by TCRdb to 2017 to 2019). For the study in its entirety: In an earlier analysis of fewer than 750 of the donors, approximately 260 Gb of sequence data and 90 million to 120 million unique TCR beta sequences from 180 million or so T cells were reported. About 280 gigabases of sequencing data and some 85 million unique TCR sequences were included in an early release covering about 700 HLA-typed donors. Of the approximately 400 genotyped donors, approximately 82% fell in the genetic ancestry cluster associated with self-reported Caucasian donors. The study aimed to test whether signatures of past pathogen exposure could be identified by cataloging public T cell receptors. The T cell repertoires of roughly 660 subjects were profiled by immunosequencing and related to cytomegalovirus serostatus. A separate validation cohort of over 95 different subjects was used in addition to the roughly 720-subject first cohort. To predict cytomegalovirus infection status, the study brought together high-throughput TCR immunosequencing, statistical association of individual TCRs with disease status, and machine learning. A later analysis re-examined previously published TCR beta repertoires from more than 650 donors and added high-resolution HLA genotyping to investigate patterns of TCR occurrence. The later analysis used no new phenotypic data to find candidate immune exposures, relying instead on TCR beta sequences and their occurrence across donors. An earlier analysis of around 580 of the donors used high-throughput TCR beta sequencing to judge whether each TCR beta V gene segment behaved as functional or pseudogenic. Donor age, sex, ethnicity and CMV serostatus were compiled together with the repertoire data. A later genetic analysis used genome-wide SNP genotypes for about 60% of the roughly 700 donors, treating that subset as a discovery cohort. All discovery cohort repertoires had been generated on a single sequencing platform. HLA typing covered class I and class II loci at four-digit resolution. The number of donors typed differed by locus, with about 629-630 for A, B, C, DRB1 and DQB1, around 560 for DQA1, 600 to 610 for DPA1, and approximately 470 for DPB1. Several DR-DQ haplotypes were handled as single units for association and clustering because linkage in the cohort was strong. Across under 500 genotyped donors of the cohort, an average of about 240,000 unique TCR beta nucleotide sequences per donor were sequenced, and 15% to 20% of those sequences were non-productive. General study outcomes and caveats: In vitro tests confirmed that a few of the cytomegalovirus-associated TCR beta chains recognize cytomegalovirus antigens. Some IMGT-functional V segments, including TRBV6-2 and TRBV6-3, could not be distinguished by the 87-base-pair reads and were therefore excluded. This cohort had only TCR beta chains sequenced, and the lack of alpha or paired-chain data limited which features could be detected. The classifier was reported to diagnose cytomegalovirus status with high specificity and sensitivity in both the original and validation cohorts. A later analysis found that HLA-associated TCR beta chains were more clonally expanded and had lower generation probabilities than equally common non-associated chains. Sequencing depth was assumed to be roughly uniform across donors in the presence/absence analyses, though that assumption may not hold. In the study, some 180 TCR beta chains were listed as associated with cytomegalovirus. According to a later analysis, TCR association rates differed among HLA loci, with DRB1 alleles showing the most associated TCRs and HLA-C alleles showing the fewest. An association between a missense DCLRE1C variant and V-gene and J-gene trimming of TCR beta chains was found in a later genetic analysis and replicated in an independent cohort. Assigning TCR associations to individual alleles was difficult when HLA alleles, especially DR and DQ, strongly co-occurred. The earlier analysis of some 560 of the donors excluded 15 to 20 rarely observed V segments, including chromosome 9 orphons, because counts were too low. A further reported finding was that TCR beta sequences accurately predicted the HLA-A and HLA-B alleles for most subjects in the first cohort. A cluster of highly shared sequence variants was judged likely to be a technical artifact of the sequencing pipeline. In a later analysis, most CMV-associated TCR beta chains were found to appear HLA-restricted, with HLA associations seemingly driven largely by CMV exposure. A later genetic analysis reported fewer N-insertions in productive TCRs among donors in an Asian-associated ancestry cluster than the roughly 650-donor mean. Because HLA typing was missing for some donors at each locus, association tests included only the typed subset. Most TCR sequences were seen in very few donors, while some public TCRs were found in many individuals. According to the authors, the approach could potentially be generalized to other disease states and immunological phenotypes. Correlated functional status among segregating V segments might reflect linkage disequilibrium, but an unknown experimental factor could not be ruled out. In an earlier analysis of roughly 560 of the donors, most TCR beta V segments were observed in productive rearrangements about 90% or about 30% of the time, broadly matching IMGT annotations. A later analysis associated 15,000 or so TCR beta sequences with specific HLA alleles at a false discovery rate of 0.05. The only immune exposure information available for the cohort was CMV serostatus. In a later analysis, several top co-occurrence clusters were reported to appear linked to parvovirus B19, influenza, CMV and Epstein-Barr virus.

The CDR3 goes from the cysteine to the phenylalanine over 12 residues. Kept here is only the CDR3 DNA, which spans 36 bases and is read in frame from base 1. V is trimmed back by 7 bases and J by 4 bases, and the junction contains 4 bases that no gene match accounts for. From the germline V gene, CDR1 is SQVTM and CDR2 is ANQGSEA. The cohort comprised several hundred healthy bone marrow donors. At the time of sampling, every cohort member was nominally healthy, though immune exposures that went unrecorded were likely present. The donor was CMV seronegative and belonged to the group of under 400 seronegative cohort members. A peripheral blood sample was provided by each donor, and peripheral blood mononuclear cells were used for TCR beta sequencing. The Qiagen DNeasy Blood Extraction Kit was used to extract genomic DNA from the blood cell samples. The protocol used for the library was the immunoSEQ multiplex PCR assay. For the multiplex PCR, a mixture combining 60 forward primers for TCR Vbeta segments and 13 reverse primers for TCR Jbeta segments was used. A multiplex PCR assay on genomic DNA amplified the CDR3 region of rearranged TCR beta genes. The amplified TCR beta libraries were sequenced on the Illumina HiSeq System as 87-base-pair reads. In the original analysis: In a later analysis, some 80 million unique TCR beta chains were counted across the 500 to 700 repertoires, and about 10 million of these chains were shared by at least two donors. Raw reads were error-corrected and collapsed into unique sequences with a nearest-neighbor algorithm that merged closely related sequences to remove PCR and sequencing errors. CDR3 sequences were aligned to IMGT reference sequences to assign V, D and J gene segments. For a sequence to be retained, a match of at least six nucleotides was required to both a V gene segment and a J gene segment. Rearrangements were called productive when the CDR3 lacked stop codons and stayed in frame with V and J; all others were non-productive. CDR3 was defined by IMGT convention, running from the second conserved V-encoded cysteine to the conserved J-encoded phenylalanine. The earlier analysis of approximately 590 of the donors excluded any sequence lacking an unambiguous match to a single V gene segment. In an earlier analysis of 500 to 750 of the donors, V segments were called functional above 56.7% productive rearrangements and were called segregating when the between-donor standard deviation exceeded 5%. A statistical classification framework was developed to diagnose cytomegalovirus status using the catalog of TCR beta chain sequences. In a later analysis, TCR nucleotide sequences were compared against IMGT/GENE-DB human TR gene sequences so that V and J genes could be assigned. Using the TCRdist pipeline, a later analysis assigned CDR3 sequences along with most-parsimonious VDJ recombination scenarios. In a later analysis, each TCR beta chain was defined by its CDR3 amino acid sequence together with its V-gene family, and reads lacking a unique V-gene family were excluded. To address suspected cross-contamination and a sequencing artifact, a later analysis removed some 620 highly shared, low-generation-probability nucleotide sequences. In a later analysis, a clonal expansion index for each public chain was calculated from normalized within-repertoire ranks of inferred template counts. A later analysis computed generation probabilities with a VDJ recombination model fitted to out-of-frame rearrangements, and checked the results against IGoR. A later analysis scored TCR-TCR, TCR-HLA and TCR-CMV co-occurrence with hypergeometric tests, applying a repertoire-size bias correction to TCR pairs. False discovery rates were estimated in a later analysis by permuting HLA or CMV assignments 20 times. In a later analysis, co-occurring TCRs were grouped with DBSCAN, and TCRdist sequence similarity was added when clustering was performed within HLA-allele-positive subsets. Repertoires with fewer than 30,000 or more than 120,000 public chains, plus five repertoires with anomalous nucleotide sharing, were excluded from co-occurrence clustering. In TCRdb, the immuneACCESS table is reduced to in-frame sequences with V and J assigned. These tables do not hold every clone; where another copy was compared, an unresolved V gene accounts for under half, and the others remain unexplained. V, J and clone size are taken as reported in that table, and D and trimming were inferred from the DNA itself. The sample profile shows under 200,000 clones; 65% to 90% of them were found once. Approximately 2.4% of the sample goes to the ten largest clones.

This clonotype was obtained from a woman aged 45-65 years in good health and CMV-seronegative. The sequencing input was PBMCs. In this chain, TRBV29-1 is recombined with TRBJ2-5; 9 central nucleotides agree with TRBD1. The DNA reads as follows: TGCAGCGCGTCGGACAGGGGAGAGACCCAGTACTTC. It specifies CSASDRGETQYF.